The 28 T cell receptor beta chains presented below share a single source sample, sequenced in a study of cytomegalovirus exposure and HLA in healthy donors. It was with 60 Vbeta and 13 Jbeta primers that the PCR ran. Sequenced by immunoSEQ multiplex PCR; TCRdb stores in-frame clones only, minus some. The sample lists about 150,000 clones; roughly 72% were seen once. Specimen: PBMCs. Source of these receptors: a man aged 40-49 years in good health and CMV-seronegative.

CDR3 DNA: TGTGCCAGCAGCCACGATGGACTAGCGGAATCAGATACGCAGTATTTT. This codes for CASSHDGLAESDTQYF. The V gene is TRBV4-2, the J gene TRBJ2-3; 10 bases agree with TRBD2. The germline CDR1 and CDR2 sequences are LGHNA and YNFKEQ. The CDR3 is 16 residues long. V shed 3 bases and J 4 bases; nucleotides not matched to a gene: 7.

As DNA, the CDR3 is TGCGCCAGCAGCCAAGCGGGGCTAGCGGGGGGGCGCGAGCAGTACTTC. Protein sequence: CASSQAGLAGGREQYF. V gene TRBV4-1 combines with J gene TRBJ2-7, with 12 bases fitting TRBD2. Germline-derived CDR1 and CDR2 are MGHRA and YSYEKL. The CDR3 has 16 amino acids. V shed 1 base, J shed 6 bases, and the junction held 7 bases outside the gene matches.

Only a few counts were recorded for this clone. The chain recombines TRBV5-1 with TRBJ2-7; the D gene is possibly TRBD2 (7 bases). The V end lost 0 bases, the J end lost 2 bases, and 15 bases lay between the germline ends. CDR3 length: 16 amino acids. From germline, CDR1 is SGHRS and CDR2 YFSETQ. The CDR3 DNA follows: TGCGCCAGCAGCTTGGCCGCGGGGGCACCAGCCTACGAGCAGTACTTC. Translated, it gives CASSLAAGAPAYEQYF.

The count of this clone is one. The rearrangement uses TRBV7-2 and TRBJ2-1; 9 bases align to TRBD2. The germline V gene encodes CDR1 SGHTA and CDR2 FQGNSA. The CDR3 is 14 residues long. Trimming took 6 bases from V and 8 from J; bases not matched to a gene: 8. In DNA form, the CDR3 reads TGTGCCAGCAGAACGGCCGGGACTAGCCATGAGCAGTTCTTC. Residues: CASRTAGTSHEQFF.

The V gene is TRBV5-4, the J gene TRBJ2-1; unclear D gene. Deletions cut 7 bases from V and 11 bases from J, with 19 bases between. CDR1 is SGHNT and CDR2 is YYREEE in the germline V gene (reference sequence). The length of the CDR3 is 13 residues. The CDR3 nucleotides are TGTGCCAGCTCCGTTGATCGGTCTGACAAGCAGTTCTTC. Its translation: CASSVDRSDKQFF.

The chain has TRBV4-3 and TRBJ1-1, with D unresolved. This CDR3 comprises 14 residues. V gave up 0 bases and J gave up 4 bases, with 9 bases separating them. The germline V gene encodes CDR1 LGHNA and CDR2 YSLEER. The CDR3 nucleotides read TGCGCCAGCAGCCAAGAATGGGAGAGCACTGAAGCTTTCTTT. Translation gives CASSQEWESTEAFF.

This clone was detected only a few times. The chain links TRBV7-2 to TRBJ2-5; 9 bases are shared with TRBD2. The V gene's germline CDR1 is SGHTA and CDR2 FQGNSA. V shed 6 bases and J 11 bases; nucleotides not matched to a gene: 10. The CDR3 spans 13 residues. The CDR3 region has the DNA TGTGCCAGCAGGATCCGGGCTAGCGGGGAGCAGTACTTC. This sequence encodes CASRIRASGEQYF. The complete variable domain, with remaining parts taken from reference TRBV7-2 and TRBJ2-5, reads GAGVSQSPSNKVTEKGKDVELRCDPISGHTALYWYRQSLGQGLEFLIYFQGNSAPDKSGLPSDRFSAERTGGSVSTLTIQRTQQEDSAVYLCASRIRASGEQYFGPGTRLLVL.

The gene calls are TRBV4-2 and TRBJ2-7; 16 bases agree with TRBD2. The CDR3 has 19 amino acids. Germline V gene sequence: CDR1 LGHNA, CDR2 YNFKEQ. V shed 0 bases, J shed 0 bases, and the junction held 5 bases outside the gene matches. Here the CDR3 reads CASSQEPGLAGGSSYEQYF. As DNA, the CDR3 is TGTGCCAGCAGCCAAGAGCCGGGACTAGCGGGGGGGAGCTCCTACGAGCAGTACTTC.

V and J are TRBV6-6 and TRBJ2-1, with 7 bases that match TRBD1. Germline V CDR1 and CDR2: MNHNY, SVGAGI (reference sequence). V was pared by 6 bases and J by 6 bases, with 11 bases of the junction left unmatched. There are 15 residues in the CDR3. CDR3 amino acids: CASRGRQGRTNEQFF. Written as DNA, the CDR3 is TGTGCCAGCAGGGGGAGACAGGGCCGAACCAATGAGCAGTTCTTC.

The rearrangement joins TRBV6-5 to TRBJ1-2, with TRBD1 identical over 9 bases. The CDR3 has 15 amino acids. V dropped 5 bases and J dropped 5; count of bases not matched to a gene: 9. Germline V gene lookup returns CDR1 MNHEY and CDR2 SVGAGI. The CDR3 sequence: CASSLGQGFRYGYTF. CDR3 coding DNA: TGTGCCAGCAGTCTGGGACAGGGCTTTCGATATGGCTACACCTTC.

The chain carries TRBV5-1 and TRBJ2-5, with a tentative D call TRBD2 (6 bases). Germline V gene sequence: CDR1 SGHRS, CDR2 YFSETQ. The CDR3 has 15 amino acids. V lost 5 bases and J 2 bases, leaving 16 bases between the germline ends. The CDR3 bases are TGCGCCAGCAGTGTGGGCCTGGGGACTCAAGAGACCCAGTACTTC. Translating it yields CASSVGLGTQETQYF.

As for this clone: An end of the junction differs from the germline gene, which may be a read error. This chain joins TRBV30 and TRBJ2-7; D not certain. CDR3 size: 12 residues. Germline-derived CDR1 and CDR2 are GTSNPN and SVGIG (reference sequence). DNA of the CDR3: TGTGCCTGGAGTCTCTCCTCCGACGAGCAGTACTTC. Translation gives CAWSLSSDEQYF.

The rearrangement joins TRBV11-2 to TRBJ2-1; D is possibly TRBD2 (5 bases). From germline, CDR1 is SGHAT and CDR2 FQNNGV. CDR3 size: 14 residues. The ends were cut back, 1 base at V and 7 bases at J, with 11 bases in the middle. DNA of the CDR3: TGTGCCAGCAGCTTAGTCGCCCCGGGGAATGAGCAGTTCTTC. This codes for CASSLVAPGNEQFF.

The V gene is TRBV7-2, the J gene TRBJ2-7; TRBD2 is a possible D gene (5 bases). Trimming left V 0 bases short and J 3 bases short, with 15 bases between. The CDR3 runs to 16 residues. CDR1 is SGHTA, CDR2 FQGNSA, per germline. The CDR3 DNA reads TGTGCCAGCAGCTTAGCCGTCCGGGAAAAGGTCTACGAGCAGTACTTC. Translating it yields CASSLAVREKVYEQYF.

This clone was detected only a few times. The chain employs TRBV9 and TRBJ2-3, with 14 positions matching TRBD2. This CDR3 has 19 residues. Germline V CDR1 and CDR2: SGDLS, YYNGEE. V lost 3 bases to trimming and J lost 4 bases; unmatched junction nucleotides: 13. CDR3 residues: CASSANSIGLAGGPDTQYF. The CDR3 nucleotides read TGTGCCAGCAGCGCAAACTCGATCGGACTAGCGGGGGGTCCAGATACGCAGTATTTT.

This CDR3 reads CASSSVPQRYEQYF. CDR3 nucleotide sequence: TGTGCCAGCAGCTCCGTCCCCCAGAGGTACGAGCAGTACTTC. The chain is built from TRBV28 and TRBJ2-7; D is unresolved. This CDR3 region has 14 residues. V lost 6 bases, J lost 4 bases, and 16 bases lay in between. The V gene's germline CDR1 is MDHEN and CDR2 SYDVKM.

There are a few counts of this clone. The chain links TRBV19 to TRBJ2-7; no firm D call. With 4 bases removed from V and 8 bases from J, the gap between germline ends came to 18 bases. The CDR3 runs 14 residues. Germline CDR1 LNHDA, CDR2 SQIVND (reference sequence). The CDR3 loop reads CASSNPSGTRQQYF. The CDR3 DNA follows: TGTGCCAGTAGTAACCCTTCGGGTACGCGGCAGCAGTACTTC.

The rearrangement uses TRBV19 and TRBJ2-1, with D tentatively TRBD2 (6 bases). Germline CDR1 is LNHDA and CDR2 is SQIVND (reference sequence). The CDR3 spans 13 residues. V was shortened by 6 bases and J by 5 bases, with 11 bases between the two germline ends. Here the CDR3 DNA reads TGTGCCAGTAGCTCCGGGGGAAACAATGAGCAGTTCTTC. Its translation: CASSSGGNNEQFF. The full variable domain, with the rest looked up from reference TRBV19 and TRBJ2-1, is DGGITQSPKYLFRKEGQNVTLSCEQNLNHDAMYWYRQDPGQGLRLIYYSQIVNDFQKGDIAEGYSVSREKKESFPLTVTSAQKNPTAFYLCASSSGGNNEQFFGPGTRLTVL.

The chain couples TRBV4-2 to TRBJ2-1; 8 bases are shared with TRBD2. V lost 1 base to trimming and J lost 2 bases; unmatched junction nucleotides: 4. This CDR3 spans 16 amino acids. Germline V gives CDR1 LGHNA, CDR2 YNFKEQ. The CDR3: CASSQAGGGTYNEQFF. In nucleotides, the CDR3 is TGTGCCAGCAGCCAAGCCGGCGGGGGGACCTACAATGAGCAGTTCTTC.

CDR3 DNA sequence: TGTGCCAGCAGTGAGCTGACTAGCGGGGGGGTCGGCGAGCAGTACTTC. Translating gives CASSELTSGGVGEQYF. This chain connects TRBV2 to TRBJ2-7; 14 bases agree with TRBD2. This CDR3 has 16 amino acids. The germline CDR1 and CDR2 sequences are SNHLY and FYNNEI. Trimming removed 3 bases from V and 6 bases from J; junction bases left unmatched: 7.

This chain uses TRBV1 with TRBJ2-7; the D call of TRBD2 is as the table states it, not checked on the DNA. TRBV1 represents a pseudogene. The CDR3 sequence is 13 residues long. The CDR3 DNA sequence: TGCACCAGGCGGGGGGGCCTACGCGGAGAGCAGTACTTC. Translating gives CTRRGGLRGEQYF.

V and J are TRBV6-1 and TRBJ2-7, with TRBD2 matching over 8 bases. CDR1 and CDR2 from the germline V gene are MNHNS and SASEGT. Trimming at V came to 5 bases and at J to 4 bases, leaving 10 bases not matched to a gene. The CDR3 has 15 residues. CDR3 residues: CASSTISGSTYEQYF. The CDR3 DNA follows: TGTGCCAGCAGTACGATCAGCGGGAGTACGTACGAGCAGTACTTC.

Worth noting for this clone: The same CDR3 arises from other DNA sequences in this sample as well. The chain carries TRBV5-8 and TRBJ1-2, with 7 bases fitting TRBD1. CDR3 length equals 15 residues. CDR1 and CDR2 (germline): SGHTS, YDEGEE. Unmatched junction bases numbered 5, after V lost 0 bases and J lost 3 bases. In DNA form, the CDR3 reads TGTGCCAGCAGCTTGGGACAGGGCCCCTACTATGGCTACACCTTC. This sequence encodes CASSLGQGPYYGYTF.

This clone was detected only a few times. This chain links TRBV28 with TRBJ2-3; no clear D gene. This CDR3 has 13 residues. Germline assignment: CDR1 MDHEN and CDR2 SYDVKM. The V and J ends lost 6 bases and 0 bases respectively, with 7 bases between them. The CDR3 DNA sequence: TGTGCCAGCAGCCGACAAAGCACAGATACGCAGTATTTT. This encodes CASSRQSTDTQYF.

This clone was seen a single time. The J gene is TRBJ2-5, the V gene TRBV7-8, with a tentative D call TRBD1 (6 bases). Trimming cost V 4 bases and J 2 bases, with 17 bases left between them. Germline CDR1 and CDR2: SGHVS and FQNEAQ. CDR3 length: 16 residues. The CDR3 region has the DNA TGTGCCAGCAGCTCCCGAGGGGACACTCCGCAAGAGACCCAGTACTTC. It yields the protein CASSSRGDTPQETQYF.

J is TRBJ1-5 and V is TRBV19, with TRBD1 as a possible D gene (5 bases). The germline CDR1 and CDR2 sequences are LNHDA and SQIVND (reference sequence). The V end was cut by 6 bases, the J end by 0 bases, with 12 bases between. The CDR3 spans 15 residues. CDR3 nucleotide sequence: TGTGCCAGTAGCCCCCTCGGGGGTAGCAATCAGCCCCAGCATTTT. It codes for CASSPLGGSNQPQHF.

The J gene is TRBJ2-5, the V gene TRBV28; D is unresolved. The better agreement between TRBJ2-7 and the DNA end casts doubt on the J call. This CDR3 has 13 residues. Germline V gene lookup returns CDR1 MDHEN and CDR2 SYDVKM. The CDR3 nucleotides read TGTGCCACCTCAACATTAGCATCGCTCGAGCAGTACTTC. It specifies CATSTLASLEQYF.

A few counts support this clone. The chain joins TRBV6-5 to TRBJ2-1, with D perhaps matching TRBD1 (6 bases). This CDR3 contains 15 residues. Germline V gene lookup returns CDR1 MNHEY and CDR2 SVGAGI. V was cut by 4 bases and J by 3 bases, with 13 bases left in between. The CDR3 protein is CASSWDNRGYNEQFF. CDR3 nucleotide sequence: TGTGCCAGCAGTTGGGACAATAGAGGCTACAATGAGCAGTTCTTC.